The sequence of this TCR beta chain was determined in a study of shared clonotypes between healthy human individuals. Whole-study findings and limits: Measured sharing among donors was expected to vary with sequencing depth.

About this clone itself: What it recognizes is unknown.

Assay: immunoSEQ multiplex PCR; the TCRdb copy retains only in-frame clones and omits some. The sample has some 2,500,000 clones, roughly 90% seen once. The CDR3 covers 16 residues. The germline V gene has CDR1 SGHVS and CDR2 FQNEAQ. The J segment lost 0 bases and the V segment lost 1 base, leaving 4 bases of the junction unmatched. Sequenced sample: naive CD4+ T cells from PBMCs. This sample's subset: CD45RA+ positively selected. The V and J genes are TRBV7-8 and TRBJ2-7; 9 bases are a match to TRBD2. The sequence was collected from a man aged 18 to 30 in good health. Some clones in this sample may be carry-over from other donors' samples. The CDR3 protein is CASSLVSGRSSYEQYF. The CDR3, as DNA: TGTGCCAGCAGCTTAGTTAGCGGGAGAAGCTCCTACGAGCAGTACTTC.